Listed here are 25 T cell receptor beta chains from one sample, sequenced in a study of blood T cell repertoires in COVID-19. This table comes from immunoSEQ multiplex PCR, and its TCRdb copy is limited to in-frame clones, with some not included. Of 230,000 or so clones in the sample, about 86% were seen once. Sequencing was carried out using PBMCs or T cells enriched from blood (not recorded which). The receptors originated from a woman aged 45-65 years with acute COVID-19.

The chain employs TRBV5-1 and TRBJ2-7, with D possibly TRBD2 on 6 matching bases. Trimming removed 3 bases at V and 2 bases at J, with 15 bases between. Germline V lookup: CDR1 SGHRS, CDR2 YFSETQ. CDR3 length: 15 residues. CDR3 sequence (DNA): TGCGCCAGCAGCTCAACCGGGAGAGGAACCTACGAGCAGTACTTC. It yields the protein CASSSTGRGTYEQYF.

The chain uses TRBV5-1 and TRBJ1-6; TRBD1 aligns across 7 bases. With V trimmed by 5 bases and J by 7 bases, 9 bases remained unmatched. From germline, CDR1 is SGHRS and CDR2 YFSETQ. This CDR3 region has 15 residues. CDR3: CASSYTTGPNSPLHF. DNA of the CDR3: TGCGCCAGCAGTTATACGACAGGGCCCAATTCACCCCTCCACTTT.

This clone has more than one count but fewer than ten. The chain combines TRBV19 with TRBJ2-2; 7 bases are a match to TRBD2. The CDR3 runs to 14 residues. Germline trimming cut 6 bases from V and 6 bases from J; bases unmatched to any gene: 7. CDR1 and CDR2 from the germline V gene are LNHDA and SQIVND (reference sequence). CDR3 amino acids: CASSPWEGPGELFF. The CDR3 DNA is TGTGCCAGTAGCCCATGGGAGGGGCCCGGGGAGCTGTTTTTT.

The chain is built from TRBV3-1 (or the pseudogene TRBV3-2) and TRBJ2-5; 7 bases align to TRBD2. In germline, CDR1 is LGHDT, CDR2 YNNKEL (reference sequence). The trim removed 1 base at V and 5 bases at J, leaving 13 bases unmatched. CDR3 length: 17 amino acids. The CDR3 DNA reads TGTGCCAGCAGCCAAGTTAAAAGACTAGCTGGACGGGAGACCCAGTACTTC. It translates to CASSQVKRLAGRETQYF.

This rearrangement joins TRBV27 to TRBJ2-7; 8 bases match TRBD1. CDR1 is MNHEY and CDR2 is SMNVEV in the germline V gene (reference sequence). Trimming took 4 bases from V and 1 from J; bases not matched to a gene: 6. The CDR3 consists of 15 residues. The CDR3 DNA reads as TGTGCCAGCAGTTGGGGCGGGACAGGTTCCTACGAGCAGTACTTC. Translated: CASSWGGTGSYEQYF.

This rearrangement joins TRBV7-9 to TRBJ2-7; weak D call: TRBD2 (6 bases). V was shortened by 1 base and J by 7 bases, with 17 bases between the two germline ends. The CDR3 is 15 residues long. The germline CDR1 and CDR2 sequences are SEHNR and FQNEAQ (reference sequence). In DNA, the CDR3 is TGTGCCAGCAGCTTAGATAGTCGGGGGACGGGAGAGCAGTACTTC. Residues: CASSLDSRGTGEQYF.

The rearrangement joins TRBV6-2 or TRBV6-3 to TRBJ1-1; D is ambiguous. This CDR3 comprises 14 residues. Per the germline V gene, CDR1 is MNHEY and CDR2 is SVGEGT. Trimming stripped 4 bases from V and 4 bases from J, with 13 bases between. The CDR3 is CASSLLRPSTEAFF. CDR3 in DNA: TGTGCCAGCAGTTTGCTGCGCCCGAGCACTGAAGCTTTCTTT.

CDR3 amino acids: CASRSQKGQSEAFF. The DNA of the CDR3 is TGTGCCAGCAGGTCCCAAAAAGGACAGAGTGAAGCTTTCTTT. V is TRBV28 and J is TRBJ1-1, with D perhaps matching TRBD1 (6 bases). The CDR3 runs 14 residues. In germline, CDR1 is MDHEN, CDR2 SYDVKM. V lost 6 bases and J 7 bases, leaving 18 bases between the germline ends.

This chain joins TRBV18 and TRBJ2-7, with 9 positions matching TRBD1. CDR1 is KGHSH, CDR2 LQKENI, per germline. Trimming at V came to 3 bases and at J to 7 bases, leaving 13 bases not matched to a gene. CDR3 length: 16 residues. For the CDR3, the DNA is TGTGCCAGCTCACCTGCTATTACAGGGGGCGCGGGGGAGCAGTACTTC. Protein sequence: CASSPAITGGAGEQYF.

This clone has only a few counts. CDR3 residues: CASSLARGQGAMDYGYTF. Here the CDR3 DNA reads TGCGCCAGCAGCTTGGCCAGGGGACAGGGGGCAATGGACTATGGCTACACCTTC. J is TRBJ1-2 and V is TRBV5-1; TRBD1 aligns across 12 bases. J gave up 3 bases and V 0 bases, and 9 bases lay outside the gene matches. The CDR3 is 18 amino acids. Germline V CDR1 and CDR2: SGHRS, YFSETQ.

On this clone itself: One end of the junction does not line up with germline, which may come from a read error. Written as DNA, the CDR3 is TGTGCCTGGAGTGGACAGGCTATAATCTTCACCTCCTTC. Encoded protein: CAWSGQAIIFTSF. The chain couples TRBV30 to TRBJ1-2; the D gene is possibly TRBD1 (6 bases). This CDR3 has 13 amino acids. CDR1 and CDR2 (germline): GTSNPN, SVGIG (reference sequence).

The V call is TRBV7-9, the J call TRBJ1-2, with D uncertain. Per germline, CDR1 SEHNR and CDR2 FQNEAQ (reference sequence). V dropped 5 bases and J dropped 4 bases, with 14 bases sitting between them. The CDR3 is 14 residues long. DNA of the CDR3: TGTGCCAGCAGCCCCGCCCCGGGTGGCTATGGCTACACCTTC. Translated, it gives CASSPAPGGYGYTF.

The chain couples TRBV2 to TRBJ1-1; D is unresolved. Germline V gene sequence: CDR1 SNHLY, CDR2 FYNNEI. This CDR3 comprises 15 residues. Trimming removed 6 bases at V and 4 bases at J, with 18 bases between. DNA of the CDR3: TGTGCCAGCAGGAACCCGAGAGCAAGCGGCACTGAAGCTTTCTTT. Protein sequence: CASRNPRASGTEAFF.

The chain joins TRBV19 to TRBJ2-3; possibly TRBD2 for D (6 bases). CDR1 is LNHDA and CDR2 is SQIVND in the germline V gene (reference sequence). V was trimmed by 3 bases and J by 3 bases, leaving 7 bases between them. This CDR3 has 13 amino acids. The CDR3 here is CASSMTRTDTQYF. As DNA, the CDR3 is TGTGCCAGTAGTATGACTAGAACAGATACGCAGTATTTT.

This rearrangement joins TRBV20-1 to TRBJ1-2; the match to TRBD1 covers 7 bases. CDR3 length: 11 amino acids. Unmatched junction bases numbered 3, after V lost 3 bases and J lost 8 bases. Germline CDR1 and CDR2: DFQATT and SNEGSKA (reference sequence). The CDR3 DNA reads as TGCAGTGCTAGGACAGGGTTGGGCTACACCTTC. The encoded protein is CSARTGLGYTF.

The J gene is TRBJ2-3, the V gene TRBV7-9; TRBD2 is a possible D gene (6 bases). Germline CDR1 and CDR2: SEHNR and FQNEAQ (reference sequence). The V gene lost 0 bases and the J gene lost 2 bases, with 9 bases spanning the gap. The CDR3 is 15 residues long. The CDR3 loop is CASSLAGGNTDTQYF. For the CDR3, the DNA is TGTGCCAGCAGCTTAGCGGGGGGAAACACAGATACGCAGTATTTT.

The chain has TRBV28 and TRBJ1-3, with D possibly matching TRBD1 (5 bases). Germline V gene lookup returns CDR1 MDHEN and CDR2 SYDVKM. The CDR3 totals 12 residues. V lost 7 bases and J 9 bases, leaving 13 bases between the germline ends. CDR3 sequence reads: CASKRGVGTIYF. In nucleotides, the CDR3 is TGTGCCAGCAAAAGGGGCGTCGGCACCATATATTTT. Combining the CDR3 with reference TRBV28 and TRBJ1-3 gives the whole variable domain DVKVTQSSRYLVKRTGEKVFLECVQDMDHENMFWYRQDPGLGLRLIYFSYDVKMKEKGDIPEGYSVSREKKERFSLILESASTNQTSMYLCASKRGVGTIYFGEGSWLTVV.

V gene TRBV3-1 (or the pseudogene TRBV3-2) combines with J gene TRBJ2-2; TRBD2 is a possible D gene (6 bases). The CDR3 loop spans 21 amino acids. The germline CDR1 and CDR2 sequences are LGHDT and YNNKEL (reference sequence). The ends were cut back, 3 bases at V and 4 bases at J, with 30 bases in the middle. The CDR3 region has the DNA TGTGCCAGCAGCCACTACCCGGAGGGAACTCACCGGGGTATGGGCACCGGGGAGCTGTTTTTT. This codes for CASSHYPEGTHRGMGTGELFF.

The chain links TRBV28 to TRBJ1-5; 7 bases are shared with TRBD1. V dropped 4 bases and J dropped 4; count of bases not matched to a gene: 10. CDR1 and CDR2 (germline): MDHEN, SYDVKM. The CDR3 extends over 16 amino acids. CDR3 residues: CASSYKTGIGNQPQHF. CDR3 nucleotide sequence: TGTGCCAGCAGTTACAAGACAGGGATAGGGAATCAGCCCCAGCATTTT.

This clone was observed a few times. The chain is built from TRBV10-3 and TRBJ1-1; D possibly corresponds to TRBD1 (5 bases). Germline V gives CDR1 ENHRY, CDR2 SYGVKD. The CDR3 runs to 14 residues. Trimming left V 3 bases short and J 1 base short, with 9 bases between. This CDR3 is CAISERGGNTEAFF. CDR3 nucleotides: TGTGCCATCAGTGAACGGGGGGGGAACACTGAAGCTTTCTTT.

This chain uses TRBV29-1 with TRBJ1-2; D is possibly TRBD1 (5 bases). The CDR3 has 11 residues. CDR1 and CDR2 (germline): SQVTM, ANQGSEA. V shed 3 bases and J shed 5 bases, with 7 bases lying between them. CDR3 protein: CSVEGGYGYTF. CDR3 in DNA: TGCAGCGTTGAGGGGGGGTATGGCTACACCTTC. The full variable domain, rest sourced from reference TRBV29-1 and TRBJ1-2, is SAVISQKPSRDICQRGTSLTIQCQVDSQVTMMFWYRQQPGQSLTLIATANQGSEATYESGFVIDKFPISRPNLTFSTLTVSNMSPEDSSIYLCSVEGGYGYTFGSGTRLTVV.

The rearrangement uses TRBV2 and TRBJ2-7, with TRBD2 identical over 10 bases. The CDR3 has 12 amino acids. Germline loops: CDR1 SNHLY, CDR2 FYNNEI. Trimming took 4 bases from V and 10 from J; bases not matched to a gene: 4. CDR3 in DNA: TGTGCCAGCAGTGGGCTAGCGGGAGTTCAGTACTTC. Translation: CASSGLAGVQYF.

This clone was recorded a few times. The rearrangement joins TRBV2 to TRBJ2-1, with TRBD2 matching over 10 bases. V lost 9 bases to trimming and J lost 7 bases; unmatched junction nucleotides: 9. The CDR3 is made up of 14 amino acids. The V gene's germline CDR1 is SNHLY and CDR2 FYNNEI. Here the CDR3 DNA reads TGTGCCAGTGCCGGGACTAGCGAAAGAAATGAGCAGTTCTTC. Translated: CASAGTSERNEQFF.

This chain joins TRBV4-1 and TRBJ2-5, with D possibly TRBD1 on 5 matching bases. Trimming took off 0 bases at V and 2 bases at J, with 10 bases between the two ends. The CDR3 runs 15 residues. The germline V gene encodes CDR1 MGHRA and CDR2 YSYEKL. CDR3 amino acids: CASSQESSGQETQYF. The CDR3 DNA reads TGCGCCAGCAGCCAAGAAAGTTCAGGGCAAGAGACCCAGTACTTC.

This chain joins TRBV3-1 (or the pseudogene TRBV3-2) and TRBJ1-3; the match to TRBD1 covers 7 bases. J gave up 5 bases and V 4 bases, and 14 bases lay outside the gene matches. The CDR3 covers 17 residues. Germline values: CDR1 LGHDT, CDR2 YNNKEL (reference sequence). DNA of the CDR3: TGTGCCAGCAGCCGCACCAAGATTTGGACAGGTAGAAACACCATATATTTT. It specifies CASSRTKIWTGRNTIYF.